This T cell receptor beta chain originates from a study of T cell responses to AZD1222 COVID-19 vaccine. Data came from immunoSEQ multiplex PCR; TCRdb stores just in-frame clones and leaves some out. This sample has around 200,000 clones; around 90% occur once, and the top ten carry approximately 0.5%. Points from the study as a whole: At study baseline, merely several AZD1222 recipients were seropositive. Vaccine-related CD4 TCRs covered spike, predominating at 160-218 and 743-854.

Concerning this clone: The antigen remains unidentified.

The CDR3 loop spans 15 amino acids. The germline CDR1 and CDR2 sequences are SNHLY and FYNNEI. Trimming took 8 bases from V and 0 from J, leaving 14 bases between them. This receptor was obtained from an adult in good health. The V gene is TRBV2, the J gene TRBJ1-5, with D possibly being TRBD1 (6 bases). The material sequenced was peripheral blood, taken on day 0 of AZD1222 vaccination. In nucleotides, the CDR3 is TGTGCCAGCGGGGGCGGACGGTTTAGCAATCAGCCCCAGCATTTT. Protein sequence: CASGGGRFSNQPQHF.